The clone carrying this T cell receptor (beta chain) appeared many times. As yet, its antigen is unknown. In the library, individual cDNA molecules carried attached unique molecular identifiers. TCRdb called the 5' RACE reads again in MiXCR, with one record for every CDR3 protein. The table shows approximately 70,000 distinct CDR3 sequences, with over 9% occurring only once. These data originate in a study of early T cells in non-severe SARS-CoV-2 infection. The wider study: Unsorted whole-blood RNA was sequenced in bulk, leaving chains unpaired.

Whole-study findings and limits: VDJdb matching favored anti-spike CD8 responses, missing private and CD4 specificities.

V was clipped by 0 bases and J by 14 bases, with 16 bases between them. Germline V CDR1 and CDR2: LGHNA, YSLEER. The CDR3 runs to 14 residues. This rearrangement joins TRBV4-3 to TRBJ1-4, with D uncertain. Sequenced here: whole blood, sampled at baseline. This clonotype was sampled from an adult who was a healthcare worker with PCR-confirmed SARS-CoV-2 infection or an uninfected control (not recorded which). The CDR3 spells CASSQDVGLRKLFF. In nucleotides, the CDR3 is TGCGCCAGCAGCCAAGATGTCGGGTTGCGCAAGCTGTTTTTT.